This record covers a single TCR beta chain. V trimming: 7 bases; J trimming: 7 bases; junction bases outside the gene matches: 16. CDR3 length: 15 residues. Looked up from germline, CDR1 is SQVTM and CDR2 is ANQGSEA. This specimen belongs to a study of blood T cell repertoires in COVID-19. At the level of the study: Two negative PCRs, clearance, or symptom resolution were required of recovered Cohort 3 donors. Samples representing acute and convalescent COVID-19 were sourced from the United States, Italy and Spain.

TCRdb's copy holds only in-frame clones and misses some; the assay was immunoSEQ multiplex PCR. This sample yields hundreds of thousands of clones, of which more than 75% are seen a single time; under 2.5% belongs to the top ten. Individuals drawn from approximately 26 US areas were roughly 18 to 89 years old. Clinical history reported by participants formed the basis on which cohorts were assigned. The receptor comes from a woman in her sixties in a cohort exposed to, infected with or recovered from COVID-19 (not recorded which). The sequencing sample was made of PBMCs or T cells enriched from blood (not recorded which). The V call is TRBV29-1, the J call TRBJ2-1; 7 bases map to TRBD1. Written as DNA, the CDR3 is TGCAGCGCCCATGGGACAGTCCGCCTCGGGAATGAGCAGTTCTTC. Its translation is CSAHGTVRLGNEQFF.